The rows below give T cell receptor beta chains drawn from one sample of a study of shared clonotypes between healthy human individuals. Profiling relied on immunoSEQ multiplex PCR, and the TCRdb table lists in-frame clones only, not all of them. Of roughly 850,000 clones detected, about 96% appear once; the ten largest clones hold less than 0.25%. The specimen sequenced was naive CD8+ T cells sorted from blood. Every receptor here comes from a man aged 25-45 years in good health. The CDR3 runs from the conserved cysteine through the conserved F or W. D genes are given only for firm matches. Clone sizes are given selectively: once, few, many, or a class where the clone is expanded.

>NA|TRBJ2-1|NA|TRBV6-5
CASARGIYNEQFF
TGTGCCAGCGCGAGGGGGATTTACAATGAGCAGTTCTTC
>NA|TRBJ2-7|TRBD2|TRBV4-1
CASSQTAGSYEQYF
TGCGCCAGCAGCCAGACAGCGGGATCCTACGAGCAGTACTTC
>NA|TRBJ2-2|TRBD2|TRBV10-3
CAISRLAGENGELFF
TGTGCCATCAGTAGACTAGCGGGAGAGAACGGGGAGCTGTTTTTT
>once|TRBJ2-3|TRBD1|TRBV19
CASTTGGSDTQYF
TGTGCCAGTACGACAGGGGGGAGCGATACGCAGTATTTT
>NA|TRBJ1-5|NA|TRBV10-3
CAISESGDRQPQHF
TGTGCCATCAGTGAGTCCGGGGATCGGCAGCCCCAGCATTTT
>NA|TRBJ1-1|NA|TRBV5-1
CASSGETEAFF
TGCGCCAGCAGCGGGGAAACTGAAGCTTTCTTT
>once|TRBJ1-1|NA|TRBV4-3
CASSQDSSAGMNTEAFF
TGCGCCAGCAGCCAAGATTCTAGTGCCGGCATGAACACTGAAGCTTTCTTT
>NA|TRBJ1-2|NA|TRBV5-4
CASSLWVGISNYGYTF
TGTGCCAGCAGCTTATGGGTGGGGATATCTAACTATGGCTACACCTTC
>NA|TRBJ1-2|NA|TRBV6-6
CASTPKGRQYGYTF
TGTGCCAGCACCCCTAAGGGACGGCAGTATGGCTACACCTTC
>NA|TRBJ2-7|TRBD1|TRBV27
CASSSPTRDRDNEQYF
TGTGCCAGCAGTTCACCCACTAGGGACAGGGATAACGAGCAGTACTTC
>NA|TRBJ2-1|TRBD2|TRBV7-2
CAARGTSGKNEQFF
TGTGCCGCTAGAGGGACTAGCGGGAAGAATGAGCAGTTCTTC
>NA|TRBJ2-7|TRBD1|TRBV15
CATSRGDRRYEQYF
TGTGCCACCAGCAGGGGGGACAGGAGATACGAGCAGTACTTC
>NA|TRBJ2-6|NA|TRBV25-1
CASRGLDPKRSGANVLTF
TGTGCCAGCAGGGGCCTTGACCCAAAACGCTCTGGGGCCAACGTCCTGACTTTC
>NA|TRBJ1-1|NA|TRBV2
CASGAPAFF
TGTGCCAGCGGTGCCCCAGCTTTCTTT
>once|TRBJ2-3|TRBD2|TRBV7-9
CASSLFGTSGTTDTQYF
TGTGCCAGCAGCTTATTTGGGACTAGCGGGACCACAGATACGCAGTATTTT
>NA|TRBJ2-1|NA|TRBV6-1
CASSEELYNEQFF
TGTGCCAGCAGTGAAGAATTGTACAATGAGCAGTTCTTC
>NA|TRBJ2-1|NA|TRBV19
CASSPGTSSYNEQFF
TGTGCCAGTAGTCCAGGAACCAGCTCCTACAATGAGCAGTTCTTC
>NA|TRBJ2-7|TRBD1|TRBV5-6
CASSLGQGNYEQYF
TGTGCCAGCAGCTTGGGACAGGGGAACTACGAGCAGTACTTC
>NA|TRBJ1-2|NA|TRBV5-6
CASRSGVGYTF
TGTGCCAGCAGATCCGGGGTTGGCTACACCTTC
>NA|TRBJ1-3|TRBD1|TRBV7-2
CASRRQGISGNTIYF
TGTGCCAGCAGACGACAGGGGATCTCTGGAAACACCATATATTTT
>NA|TRBJ1-2|NA|TRBV4-1
CASSQDRGLSYGYTF
TGCGCCAGCAGCCAAGATCGGGGGTTGTCGTATGGCTACACCTTC
>NA|TRBJ2-3|NA|TRBV5-8
CASSPRIAHTDTQYF
TGTGCCAGCAGTCCCCGGATAGCCCACACAGATACGCAGTATTTT
>NA|TRBJ2-7|NA|TRBV6-5
CASRPDSPYEQYF
TGTGCCAGCAGACCGGACAGTCCTTACGAGCAGTACTTC
>NA|TRBJ1-2|NA|TRBV5-1
CASSVAGGGGYGYTF
TGCGCCAGCAGCGTGGCTGGGGGCGGCGGCTATGGCTACACCTTC
>NA|TRBJ2-3|NA|TRBV15
CATSRAYSSRDTDTQYF
TGTGCCACCAGCAGAGCGTATTCTAGCAGGGACACAGATACGCAGTATTTT
>NA|TRBJ1-1|NA|TRBV15
CATTGLWNTEAFF
TGTGCCACCACAGGGTTGTGGAACACTGAAGCTTTCTTT
>NA|TRBJ2-7|NA|TRBV7-2
CASSLRPGEREQYF
TGTGCCAGCAGCTTAAGGCCGGGAGAGCGAGAGCAGTACTTC